This T cell receptor beta chain was obtained from a study of blood T cell repertoires in COVID-19 (dated by TCRdb to about 2020). Background on the whole study: Samples covering the acute and convalescent phases of COVID-19 were provided by collaborators in the United States, Italy and Spain. The prospective study material was composed of cDNA or gDNA derived from T cells, B-cell-depleted T cells, or PBMCs. The repertoires were released in a freely available public database intended as a resource for research on the immune response to SARS-CoV-2. Deeply sampled blood TCRbeta repertoires from subjects exposed to, actively infected with, or recovered from COVID-19 were included in the dataset. The samples were drawn from two sources: the first 160 participants of the ongoing ImmuneRACE study, and approximately 1,300 subjects contributed by 6 global collaborators. Where HLA class I and class II types were available, the types were taken from metadata supplied by the sample provider, not from assay-based typing. Sample metadata almost always included a de-identified subject ID, COVID-19 status, age in years and sex. Broader findings and caveats from the paper: Clinical and demographic metadata were provided uncurated, with the amount varying by source and participant.

Concerning this clone: This clone's antigen is unknown. No base qualities exist here, and no much larger clone lies one base off it.

The CDR3 sequence holds 13 residues, the cysteine and phenylalanine included. Only the CDR3 region is kept as DNA, spanning 39 bases read in frame from base 1. V loses 10 bases, J loses 0 bases, and the germline ends lie 12 bases apart. Sequences ENHRY (CDR1) and SYGVKD (CDR2) are obtained from the germline V gene. TCRbeta CDR3 regions were amplified from genomic DNA using the immunoSEQ Assay, a bias-controlled multiplex PCR. The authors' analysis ran thus. The number of nucleated cells in each sample was estimated from the amplification of reference gene primers within the assay. To quantify the absolute abundance of each unique TCRbeta CDR3 rearrangement, sequence reads were collapsed and filtered. For each sample, productive Simpson clonality was calculated as the square root of Simpson's diversity index over productive rearrangements. TCRdb's version of the immuneACCESS table is confined to in-frame rearrangements and falls short of the full clone set. An unresolved V gene accounts for under half of the shortfall where checked; the remainder is of unknown origin. The DNA gave D and trimming, while V, J and clone size come from that table. The sample table holds about 300,000 clones, of which approximately 89% were seen once. The ten largest account for about 2.7% of the sample.

Participants in the prospective study were aged roughly 18 to 90 years, lived in under 30 United States geographic areas, and enrolled through a virtual design. Cohort assignment in the prospective study relied on participant-reported clinical history from a screening survey and a study questionnaire. ImmuneRACE Cohort 3 recovered participants were defined by two consecutive negative NP/OP PCR tests, healthcare professional clearance, or symptom resolution. In the prospective study, whole blood, serum and a nasopharyngeal or oropharyngeal swab were collected from each participant by mobile phlebotomists. Participants in the prospective study had the option to provide additional blood draws and questionnaires over a roughly 2-month period. Prospective study blood samples were shipped either frozen or at room temperature before DNA extraction.

The sample consisted of PBMCs or T cells enriched from blood (not recorded which). The chain links TRBV10-3 with TRBJ1-1, with a weak D call of TRBD1 (5 bases match). This TCR derives from a woman between 18 and 29 years old who had recovered from COVID-19. CDR3 loop: CATKRGMNTEAFF. The DNA is as follows: TGTGCCACCAAGCGGGGCATGAACACTGAAGCTTTCTTT.